This section outlines one T cell receptor (beta chain) sequence together with its context. It has no known antigen specificity. The sample holds no much larger clone one base away, and base qualities are not on file. The data are from a study of CD8+ T cells in alopecia areata (dated by TCRdb to 2017 to 2018). With regard to the full study: Treated patients were enrolled in an open-label pilot trial of oral tofacitinib at 5 to 10 mg twice daily for moderate-to-severe alopecia areata. Patients received tofacitinib for 6 to 18 months and were then followed off drug for 6 months to check for delayed response and recurrence. Disease severity in treated patients was measured with the SALT score, which quantifies the percentage of affected scalp surface area. To study T cell clonal expansion in alopecia areata, the researchers applied high-throughput TCRbeta sequencing to both the C3H/HeJ mouse model and human patients. Scalp tissue and sorted CD4+ and CD8+ peripheral blood T cells from patchy and totalis/universalis alopecia areata patients and from healthy controls were covered by human TCRbeta sequencing. Tofacitinib-treated patients had biopsies at baseline and at 4 and 24 weeks of treatment, with a later scalp biopsy in several patients. Scalp clonality was compared among normal scalp (n=4), patchy alopecia areata scalp (n=8), and alopecia totalis/universalis scalp (n=8). RNA was extracted with the PAXgene miRNA kit for fixed scalp, the miRNeasy kit for PBMCs, and the RNeasy kit for mouse skin. Amplification of TCRbeta CDR3 regions was done by immunoSEQ multiplex PCR using 35 Vbeta forward primers and 13 Jbeta reverse primers.

Broad study findings and their caveats: During tofacitinib treatment, many expanded lesional clones stuck around in both scalp and blood, and this persistence may partly explain why relapse happens after treatment is stopped. Because the treated cohort was small and included a single nonresponder, larger studies are needed to assess links between baseline CD8+ expansion and response. Higher clonality and more expanded CD8+ clones were observed in lesional scalp than in normal scalp, particularly in alopecia totalis/universalis, a finding suggestive of antigenic drive. Tofacitinib significantly decreased scalp clonality and the number of expanded CD8+ clones among the top 100 scalp clones. TCR sequences shared between patients were less clear than in mice, possibly partly because of HLA diversity in the patient population. Scalp TCR repertoire analysis is complicated because resident alphabeta T cells in normal human skin are also sequenced, whereas mouse skin is dominated by gammadelta T cells.

Taken with the paper, the label for time point translates to: more than three weeks on oral tofacitinib. The treatment or condition label for this specimen denotes: oral pan-JAK inhibitor, 5-10 mg twice daily. Lesional scalp punch biopsies and peripheral blood were obtained from alopecia areata patients. PBMCs were isolated by density centrifugation and stained for CD3, CD4 and CD8, after which CD4+ and CD8+ T cells were sorted on a FACSAria. Receptor amplification or capture employed the immunoSEQ multiplex PCR assay. To provide template for TCR sequencing, every sample had RNA extracted and reverse transcribed into cDNA. First-strand cDNA was synthesized with SuperScript III using a 2:1 mix of oligo-dT and random hexamers. A synthetic immune receptor repertoire was used to gauge amplification bias, and whatever bias remained was removed computationally. Concerning the study's data processing: After raw reads were preprocessed to remove errors, the CDR3 was defined following IMGT conventions as running from the conserved cysteine to phenylalanine. Clonality was computed by normalizing Shannon entropy by log2 of the number of productive unique TCRs and subtracting the result from 1. Whether each scalp clone was CD4 or CD8 was inferred by checking scalp TCRbeta sequences against the CD4 and CD8 repertoires from sorted blood. TCRdb holds this immuneACCESS table with in-frame rearrangements only. Some clones are missing; in checked studies, unresolved V genes explain under half, and the rest has no known cause. V, J and clone size were drawn from that table, and D and trimming were deduced from the DNA. Here the sample has about 190,000 clones; roughly three fifths occur a single time. The top ten hold approximately 0.63% of the sample.

Including cysteine and phenylalanine, the CDR3 has 15 amino acids. CDR3 DNA is the only sequence kept; it has 45 bases, read in frame from the first base. V loses 3 bases, J loses 6 bases, and the germline ends lie 18 bases apart. From the germline V gene, CDR1 is SQVTM and CDR2 is ANQGSEA. The origin of this receptor is a human donor with alopecia areata. Here the chain combines TRBV29-1 and TRBJ2-4; the D assignment is uncertain and may be TRBD1 or TRBD2, with 6 bases supporting each. Sequences were derived from CD4+ T cells sorted from blood, sampled at week 4, from a patient treated with tofacitinib. The CDR3 protein sequence reads: CSVEDMGGSGNIQYF. The DNA reads TGCAGCGTTGAGGATATGGGGGGCTCAGGAAACATTCAGTACTTC.